Sequencing of this TCR beta chain was carried out in a study of identical twins. This clonotype was counted at least ten times. Its cognate antigen is unknown. Findings of the study overall: Abundant beta clonotypes from cord blood had fewer insertions, unlike memory repertoires, which showed none.

There are 13 residues in the CDR3. V was trimmed by 6 bases and J by 4 bases, leaving 12 bases between them. TCRdb re-called the 5' RACE reads with MiXCR, one entry per CDR3 protein. The table has around 240,000 distinct CDR3 sequences, about 7% seen once. These data were likewise used in another study, on yellow fever vaccine responses in identical twins. That investigation notes: In identical twins, vaccine T cell responses appeared partly shared and partly individual.

The sample consisted of memory (CD45RO+) T cells sorted from blood. This sequence originates from a woman under 30 in good health. The rearrangement links TRBV12-3 or TRBV12-4 to TRBJ1-1; D is possibly TRBD1 (5 bases). CDR3 loop: CASRTVGGTEAFF. Here the CDR3 DNA reads TGTGCCAGCAGGACAGTCGGGGGCACTGAAGCTTTCTTT.